This passage covers 25 T cell receptor beta chains from one sample sequenced in a study of CD8 T cells in Susac syndrome. Random hexamers were used to reverse transcribe an amount of about 0.45 to 1 ug RNA. TCRdb independently ran MiXCR on the immunoSEQ multiplex PCR reads; one entry per CDR3 protein. The sample has under 95,000 distinct CDR3 sequences, 95% seen once; the top ten hold over 0.35%. The sample comprised CD8+ T cells from PBMCs. The receptor source for this set is a human donor with Susac syndrome.

The genes are TRBV13 and TRBJ1-1; perhaps TRBD1 as D (5 bases). Per the germline V gene, CDR1 is PRHDT and CDR2 is FYEKMQ (reference sequence). There are 13 residues in the CDR3. Trimming took 5 bases from V and 7 from J, leaving 14 bases between them. Here the CDR3 reads CASSPDSSYEAFF. The CDR3 DNA follows: TGTGCCAGCAGCCCCGACAGCTCTTATGAAGCTTTCTTT. Looking up the rest from reference TRBV13 and TRBJ1-1 gives the full variable domain: AAGVIQSPRHLIKEKRETATLKCYPIPRHDTVYWYQQGPGQDPQFLISFYEKMQSDKGSIPDRFSAQQFSDYHSELNMSSLELGDSALYFCASSPDSSYEAFFGQGTRLTVV.

This clonotype showed up just once. The chain couples TRBV12-3 or TRBV12-4 to TRBJ1-5; TRBD1 agrees at 8 bases. This CDR3 has 15 residues. The J segment lost 1 base and the V segment lost 6 bases, leaving 5 bases of the junction unmatched. Written as DNA, the CDR3 is TGTGCCAGCAGCGAACAGGGGGGGAGCAATCAGCCCCAGCATTTT. Translation gives CASSEQGGSNQPQHF.

This clonotype was detected a few times. V gene TRBV5-6 combines with J gene TRBJ2-7, with 7 positions matching TRBD2. J gave up 3 bases and V 4 bases, and 4 bases lay outside the gene matches. The CDR3 contains 13 residues. Germline V gene data show CDR1 as SGHDT and CDR2 as YYEEEE. The CDR3 loop reads CASSPGLDYEQYF. The CDR3 nucleotides are TGTGCCAGCAGCCCCGGACTAGACTACGAGCAGTACTTC.

This sequence joins TRBV20-1 and TRBJ1-2; D not resolved. The V end lost 6 bases, the J end lost 6 bases, and 26 bases lay between the germline ends. The CDR3 consists of 16 residues. CDR1 and CDR2 from the germline V gene are DFQATT and SNEGSKA (reference sequence). The CDR3 here is CSAPPGSDRFFDGYTF. The CDR3 bases are TGCAGTGCGCCGCCCGGGAGTGATCGATTCTTTGATGGCTACACCTTC.

J is TRBJ2-1 and V is TRBV5-1; the D gene is possibly TRBD2 (6 bases). The germline V gene encodes CDR1 SGHRS and CDR2 YFSETQ. V was clipped by 2 bases and J by 1 base, with 10 bases between them. This CDR3 spans 15 amino acids. This CDR3 is CASSLWEESYNEQFF. The CDR3 DNA reads TGCGCCAGCAGCTTATGGGAGGAGTCCTACAATGAGCAGTTCTTC.

The rearrangement joins TRBV12-3 or TRBV12-4 to TRBJ1-4; 10 bases align to TRBD1. Trimming at V came to 5 bases and at J to 8 bases, leaving 8 bases not matched to a gene. The CDR3 is made up of 15 amino acids. The CDR3 DNA reads TGTGCCAGCAGTGTCCGGGACAGGGGTGGAGAAAAACTGTTTTTT. Residues: CASSVRDRGGEKLFF.

The J gene is TRBJ1-1, the V gene TRBV6-5; possible D gene TRBD1, 5 bases. The CDR3 sequence is 12 residues long. Trimming cost V 2 bases and J 4 bases, with 5 bases left between them. Germline V lookup: CDR1 MNHEY, CDR2 SVGAGI. CDR3 DNA: TGTGCCAGCAGTTACGGGGGCACTGAAGCTTTCTTT. This sequence encodes CASSYGGTEAFF.

Only one count was recorded for this clonotype. The chain couples TRBV7-9 to TRBJ2-7; 8 bases are a match to TRBD2. The CDR3 has 14 residues. Germline CDR1 reads SEHNR; CDR2 reads FQNEAQ (reference sequence). The J segment lost 4 bases and the V segment lost 5 bases, leaving 7 bases of the junction unmatched. The CDR3, as DNA: TGTGCCAGCAGCCCAGCGCGGGGGGAATACGAGCAGTACTTC. Residues: CASSPARGEYEQYF.

This sequence joins TRBV9 and TRBJ2-5; 9 bases are a match to TRBD2. J lost 3 bases, V lost 0 bases, and 3 bases had no gene match. Germline V gene data show CDR1 as SGDLS and CDR2 as YYNGEE. CDR3 length equals 15 residues. The CDR3 sequence: CASSVDLAGEETQYF. The CDR3 bases are TGTGCCAGCAGCGTAGACTTAGCGGGAGAAGAGACCCAGTACTTC.

The V gene is TRBV9, the J gene TRBJ2-1; the D is unclear. In germline, CDR1 is SGDLS, CDR2 YYNGEE. V lost 1 base and J 5 bases, leaving 10 bases between the germline ends. The CDR3 length is 14 residues. The CDR3 DNA is TGTGCCAGCAGCGTAAGCCGAAGCGACAATGAGCAGTTCTTC. Translation: CASSVSRSDNEQFF.

The chain joins TRBV20-1 to TRBJ2-1; D is unresolved. CDR1 DFQATT and CDR2 SNEGSKA come from the germline V gene (reference sequence). V lost 3 bases and J 10 bases, leaving 10 bases between the germline ends. The CDR3 covers 11 residues. The CDR3 protein is CSASTTLEQFF. The CDR3 DNA follows: TGCAGTGCTAGTACTACCTTGGAGCAGTTCTTC.

The J gene is TRBJ2-5, the V gene TRBV6-5; 7 bases fit TRBD1. Germline V gene data show CDR1 as MNHEY and CDR2 as SVGAGI. Losses at the gene ends were 2 bases for V and 3 bases for J; bases not matched to a gene: 3. The CDR3 loop spans 14 amino acids. The CDR3 nucleotides read TGTGCCAGCAGTTACCCGGGACAGAAAGAGACCCAGTACTTC. Translation: CASSYPGQKETQYF.

This chain links TRBV5-1 with TRBJ2-7; either TRBD1 or TRBD2 may supply D (5 bases each). Deletions cut 5 bases from V and 1 base from J, with 10 bases between. The CDR3 has 13 residues. CDR1 is SGHRS, CDR2 YFSETQ, per germline. For the CDR3, the DNA is TGCGCCAGCAGAGCTGGGACGTCCTACGAGCAGTACTTC. Translated, it gives CASRAGTSYEQYF.

The chain employs TRBV7-8 and TRBJ2-1, with D perhaps matching TRBD2 (5 bases). Trimming pared 3 bases from V and 9 bases from J, leaving 12 bases between. Germline V gene data show CDR1 as SGHVS and CDR2 as FQNEAQ. The CDR3 totals 13 residues. The CDR3 reads CASSFLEGGEQFF. The CDR3 coding sequence is TGTGCCAGCAGCTTCCTGGAAGGAGGTGAGCAGTTCTTC.

The CDR3 spells CASRPGTSTSNYGYTF. DNA for the CDR3: TGTGCCAGCAGACCCGGGACATCGACCTCTAACTATGGCTACACCTTC. The chain employs TRBV6-2 or TRBV6-3 and TRBJ1-2; tentatively, D is TRBD1 (6 bases). Germline CDR1 reads MNHEY; CDR2 reads SVGEGT. The ends were cut back, 6 bases at V and 0 bases at J, with 17 bases in the middle. This CDR3 is built from 16 residues.

The chain joins TRBV4-1 to TRBJ2-1; 7 positions agree with TRBD2. This CDR3 region has 17 residues. Germline V gene data show CDR1 as MGHRA and CDR2 as YSYEKL. V lost 0 bases to trimming and J lost 6 bases; unmatched junction nucleotides: 11. CDR3 in DNA: TGCGCCAGCAGCCAAGATAGAGCGGGGCCCCGGGCCAATGAGCAGTTCTTC. Residues: CASSQDRAGPRANEQFF.

The V gene is TRBV20-1, the J gene TRBJ2-1; D is possibly TRBD1 (5 bases). The CDR3 consists of 13 residues. V lost 2 bases and J lost 5, with 10 bases in between. Germline CDR1 DFQATT, CDR2 SNEGSKA (reference sequence). The CDR3 DNA sequence: TGCAGTGCTAGACCACTCAGGGACAATGAGCAGTTCTTC. Translating gives CSARPLRDNEQFF.

The chain recombines TRBV6-1 with TRBJ1-2, with 7 nucleotides matching TRBD1. Germline assignment: CDR1 MNHNS and CDR2 SASEGT. Trimming cost V 8 bases and J 1 base; bases outside gene matches: 13. The length of the CDR3 is 16 residues. DNA for the CDR3: TGTGCCAGCCTCGGAGAACAGGGGACGGTTAACTATGGCTACACCTTC. It translates to CASLGEQGTVNYGYTF.

This chain connects TRBV30 to TRBJ2-5; a weak D match, TRBD2 (5 bases). Per the germline V gene, CDR1 is GTSNPN and CDR2 is SVGIG (reference sequence). The CDR3 is 13 amino acids. Trimming took 1 base from V and 5 from J, leaving 11 bases between them. The CDR3 bases are TGTGCCTGGAGTGAAATTAGCGCTGAGACCCAGTACTTC. Translation: CAWSEISAETQYF.

This chain joins TRBV15 and TRBJ2-1, with D perhaps TRBD2 (5 bases). V gave up 4 bases and J gave up 4 bases, with 8 bases separating them. The CDR3 runs to 13 residues. Germline CDR1 is LNHNV and CDR2 is YYDKDF (reference sequence). The CDR3: CATSNDYYNEQFF. CDR3 coding DNA: TGTGCCACCAGCAACGACTATTACAATGAGCAGTTCTTC.

The chain uses TRBV27 and TRBJ2-2; D not resolved. Germline-derived CDR1 and CDR2 are MNHEY and SMNVEV (reference sequence). CDR3 length: 12 amino acids. Trimming took off 7 bases at V and 6 bases at J, with 9 bases between the two ends. The CDR3 sequence is CASIASAGELFF. CDR3 in DNA: TGTGCCAGCATCGCATCGGCCGGGGAGCTGTTTTTT.

The chain employs TRBV4-2 and TRBJ1-1, with TRBD1 as a possible D gene (5 bases). This CDR3 contains 13 residues. Germline CDR1 and CDR2: LGHNA and YNFKEQ. V was shortened by 3 bases and J by 3 bases, with 8 bases between the two germline ends. The CDR3 coding sequence is TGTGCCAGCAGCCAGGGGGTTTACACTGAAGCTTTCTTT. This gives the protein CASSQGVYTEAFF.

The chain links TRBV2 to TRBJ2-3; 10 bases map to TRBD2. The CDR3 is 16 amino acids. In germline, CDR1 is SNHLY, CDR2 FYNNEI. V was clipped by 7 bases and J by 5 bases; unmatched bases: 12. CDR3 nucleotides: TGTGCCAGCACCCCACTCCAAGCGGGAGGGGGAGATACGCAGTATTTT. Translating it yields CASTPLQAGGGDTQYF.

The chain is built from TRBV7-9 and TRBJ2-5, with D perhaps matching TRBD2 (5 bases). CDR3 length: 16 residues. The germline V and J ends were trimmed by 7 bases and 5 bases, with 23 bases remaining between them. CDR1 is SEHNR, CDR2 FQNEAQ, per germline (reference sequence). In DNA, the CDR3 is TGTGCCAGCACCCCTGAGGGCCAGGAGTCCTGGGAGACCCAGTACTTC. Protein product: CASTPEGQESWETQYF.

This chain links TRBV30 with TRBJ1-4; a weak D match, TRBD1 (6 bases). The CDR3 has 14 residues. V lost 0 bases and J 8 bases, leaving 13 bases between the germline ends. Germline V lookup: CDR1 GTSNPN, CDR2 SVGIG (reference sequence). CDR3 sequence (DNA): TGTGCCTGGAGTGTGGAACAGGGCGAGGAAAAACTGTTTTTT. Protein product: CAWSVEQGEEKLFF.